A selection of T cell receptor beta chains follows, all from one sample in a study of blood T cell repertoires in COVID-19. Repertoires were generated with immunoSEQ multiplex PCR, while TCRdb's copy carries only in-frame clones and drops some. The data show under 300,000 clones, about 80% seen once. The sample comprised PBMCs or T cells enriched from blood (not recorded which). Every receptor here comes from a man in his forties who had recovered from COVID-19. CDR3s include the opening cysteine and the closing phenylalanine or tryptophan. D genes are given only for firm matches. Only part of the rows carry a size: once, few, many, or a class if the clone is expanded.

d_call,v_call,clone_size,j_call,cdr3_nt,cdr3_aa
.,TRBV7-3,.,TRBJ1-1,TGTGCCAGCAGCTTCCTAGGGAGGGAAGGAAGGACTGAAGCTTTCTTT,CASSFLGREGRTEAFF
.,TRBV5-8,.,TRBJ2-7,TGTGCCAGCACCCCTGACAGTTACGAGCAGTACTTC,CASTPDSYEQYF
.,TRBV18,.,TRBJ2-1,TGTGCCAGCTCACCAAGAGCAGCGGGCAATGAGCAGTTCTTC,CASSPRAAGNEQFF
.,TRBV30,.,TRBJ1-5,TGTGCCTGGAGTCCAGGAAGCAATCAGCCCCAGCATTTT,CAWSPGSNQPQHF
.,TRBV11-2,few,TRBJ2-7,TGTGCCAGCAGCCGCGGGACAGTCAACGAGCAGTACTTC,CASSRGTVNEQYF
.,TRBV3-1/TRBV3-2,.,TRBJ1-6,TGTGCCAGCAGCCAAGATTTACTGGGGCAACCCCTCCACTTT,CASSQDLLGQPLHF
.,TRBV5-1,.,TRBJ1-6,TGCGCCAGCAGCTTGGAGGGAGGGGTGAATTCACCCCTCCACTTT,CASSLEGGVNSPLHF
.,TRBV11-2,.,TRBJ1-6,TGTGCCAGCAACTCACGCCGCCCGATGTCCCTCCACTTT,CASNSRRPMSLHF
TRBD1,TRBV2,.,TRBJ1-2,TGTGCCAGCACCCAGGGACAGGGGATAAACTATGGCTACACCTTC,CASTQGQGINYGYTF
TRBD2,TRBV14,.,TRBJ2-7,TGTGCCAGCAGCCCAAGAGCGGGGAGGGCCCTCCCGACAGCCTACGAGCAGTACTTC,CASSPRAGRALPTAYEQYF
TRBD1,TRBV7-9,.,TRBJ2-7,TGTGCCAGCAGCCTAGAGGGGACAGTTTTAAGCTACGAGCAGTACTTC,CASSLEGTVLSYEQYF
.,TRBV5-1,.,TRBJ1-2,TGCGCCAGCAGCTTGGGGGCGACGGGGGTCTCCAGCGATGGCTACACCTTC,CASSLGATGVSSDGYTF
TRBD2,TRBV5-5,.,TRBJ2-4,TGTGCCAGCAGCACCTTAGCGGGAGATGGCATTCAGTACTTC,CASSTLAGDGIQYF
TRBD2,TRBV4-1,.,TRBJ2-3,TGCGCCAGCAGCCACCGGACTAGAGTCGTGGATACGCAGTATTTT,CASSHRTRVVDTQYF
.,TRBV3-1/TRBV3-2,once,TRBJ2-5,TGTGCCAGCAGCCCCACCCGAGGAGCGCAAGAGACCCAGTACTTC,CASSPTRGAQETQYF
TRBD1,TRBV19,.,TRBJ1-6,TGTGCCAGTAGTATACAGGGGGAATGGGATAATTCACCCCTCCACTTT,CASSIQGEWDNSPLHF
.,TRBV7-6,.,TRBJ1-6,TGTGCCAGCAGCTCAATATTACAGGGTCCCCTCCACTTT,CASSSILQGPLHF
.,TRBV11-3,.,TRBJ2-1,TGTGCCAGCAGCTTAGAAGGGGACTACAATGAGCAGTTCTTC,CASSLEGDYNEQFF
.,TRBV29-1,.,TRBJ1-2,TGCAGCGTTGGTCGGGAGTCGGGCTATGGCTACACCTTC,CSVGRESGYGYTF
TRBD1,TRBV29-1,.,TRBJ2-2,TGCAGCGTCGACAGGGGGCACACCGGGGAGCTGTTTTTT,CSVDRGHTGELFF
TRBD1,TRBV18,.,TRBJ1-4,TGTGCCAGCTCACCAGACAGGGACTCTGAAAAACTGTTTTTT,CASSPDRDSEKLFF
TRBD2,TRBV6-2/TRBV6-3,.,TRBJ2-7,TGTGCCAGCAGTTACACCGGGACTAGCGACGAGCAGTACTTC,CASSYTGTSDEQYF
.,TRBV7-3,few,TRBJ1-2,TGTGCCAGCAGCTTAAATCAGGGAGGGTATGGCTACACCTTC,CASSLNQGGYGYTF
.,TRBV18,.,TRBJ2-1,TGTGCCAGCTCATCAGGGCTCCTCAATGAGCAGTTCTTC,CASSSGLLNEQFF
.,TRBV19,.,TRBJ1-4,TGTGCCAGTAGTCGGCGGGGGCAGGGATCGTCTCCTGAAAAACTGTTTTTT,CASSRRGQGSSPEKLFF
.,TRBV19,.,TRBJ2-2,TGTGCCAGTAGGAGAACCGGGGAGCTGTTTTTT,CASRRTGELFF
.,TRBV21-1,.,TRBJ2-1,TGTGCCAGCAGCCCTCTTGCGGGGGAGTTTGAGCAGTTCTTC,CASSPLAGEFEQFF
.,TRBV30,once,TRBJ2-1,TGTGCCTTGACCAGGGTTCCCTACAATGAGCAGTTCTTC,CALTRVPYNEQFF
TRBD1,TRBV5-1,few,TRBJ1-6,TGCGCCAGCAGACCCGGGACAGGTGGTTCACCCCTCCACTTT,CASRPGTGGSPLHF
.,TRBV4-3,.,TRBJ1-5,TGCGCCAGCAGCCCCCAGGGAAGCAATCAGCCCCAGCATTTT,CASSPQGSNQPQHF
.,TRBV6-1,.,TRBJ1-2,TGTGCCAGCAGTGAATTCCCGACAGAACCCTATGGCTACACCTTC,CASSEFPTEPYGYTF
.,TRBV4-3,.,TRBJ1-4,TGCGCCAGCAGCCAAGATATGGCAGTTTTAAAACTGTTTTTT,CASSQDMAVLKLFF
TRBD1,TRBV5-4,.,TRBJ1-2,TGTGCCAGCAGCTTACAATCGGGACAGGGGGTCTATGGCTACACCTTC,CASSLQSGQGVYGYTF
TRBD1,TRBV14,.,TRBJ1-1,TGTGCCAGCAGCCCGGACAGGGCGCGGGCTTTCTTT,CASSPDRARAFF
.,TRBV5-5,once,TRBJ1-2,TGTGCCAGCAGAGGGGGGGACACTCATCTCTATGGCTACACCTTC,CASRGGDTHLYGYTF
TRBD1,TRBV25-1,.,TRBJ1-6,TGTGCCAGCAGTGAATTGGACAGGGATAATTCACCCCTCCACTTT,CASSELDRDNSPLHF
.,TRBV5-1,.,TRBJ1-1,TGCGCCAGCAGCCCGACGGGGGGAGAAAACACTGAAGCTTTCTTT,CASSPTGGENTEAFF
.,TRBV5-4,.,TRBJ2-1,TGTGCCAGCAGCGCCGGCAATGAGCAGTTCTTC,CASSAGNEQFF
TRBD1,TRBV19,many,TRBJ1-1,TGTGCCAGTAGTACAAGTGACAGGGGTCCTGAAGCTTTCTTT,CASSTSDRGPEAFF
TRBD1,TRBV27,.,TRBJ1-1,TGTGCCAGCAGTGGAACAGGGGGCCTGGGTTTCTTT,CASSGTGGLGFF
.,TRBV29-1,few,TRBJ1-4,TGCAGCGTTGCAGTGAGGCAGCGTAATGAAAAACTGTTTTTT,CSVAVRQRNEKLFF
TRBD1,TRBV5-8,few,TRBJ1-1,TGTGCCAGCAGCTTCAAGACAGGGGACACTGAAGCTTTCTTT,CASSFKTGDTEAFF
TRBD1,TRBV7-9,.,TRBJ1-5,TGTGCCAGCAGCTTAGCGCAGGGGCAGGGGGGTCAGCCCCAGCATTTT,CASSLAQGQGGQPQHF
.,TRBV3-1/TRBV3-2,.,TRBJ1-2,TGTGCCAGCAGCCCCCAGACAGGAGGAGACACCTTC,CASSPQTGGDTF
TRBD1,TRBV7-8,.,TRBJ1-6,TGTGCCAGCAGTCGTTCGTTCCTGACAGGGATTAATTCACCCCTCCACTTT,CASSRSFLTGINSPLHF
.,TRBV3-1/TRBV3-2,.,TRBJ1-5,TGTGCCAGCAGCCATCTCCCGGGGGATCAGCCCCAGCATTTT,CASSHLPGDQPQHF
.,TRBV28,.,TRBJ1-1,TGTGCCAGCAGTTCCGGCAGCCCCGCTAGAGCTTTCTTT,CASSSGSPARAFF
TRBD1,TRBV7-9,.,TRBJ2-6,TGTGCCAGCAGCTTCCCGGGACAGGGGCGGCCTCCTGGGGCCAACGTCCTGACTTTC,CASSFPGQGRPPGANVLTF
.,TRBV11-2,.,TRBJ1-2,TGTGCCAGCAGCTTAGATCTTTGGCGGGGCAGCGTAAGGAATGGCTACACCTTC,CASSLDLWRGSVRNGYTF
TRBD1,TRBV2,.,TRBJ1-2,TGTGCCAGCAGGGACAGGGGGAGTACCAACTATGGCTACACCTTC,CASRDRGSTNYGYTF
.,TRBV6-5,few,TRBJ2-3,TGTGCCAGCAGTTACGGCCACCCCACAGATACGCAGTATTTT,CASSYGHPTDTQYF
TRBD2,TRBV5-1,.,TRBJ2-7,TGCGCCAGCAAGGTAGCGGGAGGAACGAAGTCCTACGAGCAGTACTTC,CASKVAGGTKSYEQYF
.,TRBV6-5,.,TRBJ1-1,TGTGCCAGCAGTTCGAACAGGGACATGAACACTGAAGCTTTCTTT,CASSSNRDMNTEAFF
TRBD2,TRBV11-2,few,TRBJ2-1,TGTGCCAGCAGCTTAGCAGCGGGGGGGCTTAGTGAGCAGTTCTTC,CASSLAAGGLSEQFF
.,TRBV5-1,.,TRBJ1-3,TGCGCCAGCAGCTTGGATCGGGGACTTGGAAACACCATATATTTT,CASSLDRGLGNTIYF